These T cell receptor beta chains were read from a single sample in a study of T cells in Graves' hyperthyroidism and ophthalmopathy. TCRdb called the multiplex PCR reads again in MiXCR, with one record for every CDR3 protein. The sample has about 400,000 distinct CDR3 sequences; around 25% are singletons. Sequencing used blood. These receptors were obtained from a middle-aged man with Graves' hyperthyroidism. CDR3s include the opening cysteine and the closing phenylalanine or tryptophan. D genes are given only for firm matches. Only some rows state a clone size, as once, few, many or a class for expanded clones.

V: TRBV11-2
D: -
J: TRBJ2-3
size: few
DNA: TGTGCCAGCAGCCCGCCGGGACTTCAAGGAGATACGCAGTATTTT
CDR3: CASSPPGLQGDTQYF

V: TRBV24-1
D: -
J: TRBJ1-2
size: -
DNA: TGTGCCACCAGTGATCCCCCGGGTACCTATGGCTACACCTTC
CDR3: CATSDPPGTYGYTF

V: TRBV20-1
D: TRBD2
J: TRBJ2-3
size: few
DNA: TGCAGTGCTAGGCCGGGACTACTCGAAGATACGCAGTATTTT
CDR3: CSARPGLLEDTQYF

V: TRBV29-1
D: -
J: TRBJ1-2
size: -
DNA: TGCAGCGTTGCGACGGCTAACTATGGCTACACCTTC
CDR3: CSVATANYGYTF

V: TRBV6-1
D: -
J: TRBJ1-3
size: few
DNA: TGTGCCAGCAGCCCAGGACTAACTGGAAACACCATATATTTT
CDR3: CASSPGLTGNTIYF

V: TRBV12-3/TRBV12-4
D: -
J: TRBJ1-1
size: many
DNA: TGTGCCAGCCGCCGCAACGCTGAAGCTTTCTTT
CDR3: CASRRNAEAFF

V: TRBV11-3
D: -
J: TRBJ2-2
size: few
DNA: TGTGCCAGCAGTCCCCGGGCTTTTAACACCGGGGAGCTGTTTTTT
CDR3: CASSPRAFNTGELFF

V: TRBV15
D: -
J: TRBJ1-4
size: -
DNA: TGTGCCACCAGCAGAGCTATACGGGCAACTAATGAAAAACTGTTTTTT
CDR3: CATSRAIRATNEKLFF

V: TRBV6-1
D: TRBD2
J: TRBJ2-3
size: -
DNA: TGTGCCAGCAGTGAAAGAGGGACTAGCGGGACGCGCCCTAGCACAGATACGCAGTATTTT
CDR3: CASSERGTSGTRPSTDTQYF

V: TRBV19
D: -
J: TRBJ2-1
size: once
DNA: TGTGCCAGTAGTATAGATAACAGGGTGACTGAGCAGTTCTTC
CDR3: CASSIDNRVTEQFF

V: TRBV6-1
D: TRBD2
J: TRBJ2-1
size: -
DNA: TGTGCCAGCAGTCCGCCGGGACTAGGGATTCGGTACAATGAGCAGTTCTTC
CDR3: CASSPPGLGIRYNEQFF

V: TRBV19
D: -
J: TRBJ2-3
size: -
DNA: TGTGCCAGTAGTAAGTGGGAGGCTGGCACAGATACGCAGTATTTT
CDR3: CASSKWEAGTDTQYF

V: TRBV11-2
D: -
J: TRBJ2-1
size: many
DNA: TGTGCCAGCAGCCTAGGGCTCCCCAATGAGCAGTTCTTC
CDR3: CASSLGLPNEQFF

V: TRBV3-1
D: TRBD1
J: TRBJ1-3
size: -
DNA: TGTGCCAGCAGCCCCCGGGACAGGGACAACACCATATATTTT
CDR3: CASSPRDRDNTIYF

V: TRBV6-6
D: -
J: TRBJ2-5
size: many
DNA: TGTGCCGGCAGTTACTCGAGAGTAGCCGGATCCTACACCGAGACCCAGTACTTC
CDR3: CAGSYSRVAGSYTETQYF